These 6 T cell receptor beta chains were sequenced from one sample in a study of PD-L1 blockade in urothelial cancer. Time point noted: peripheral blood 6 weeks after treatment start. The method was immunoSEQ multiplex PCR; TCRdb's version includes in-frame clones alone and lacks a portion of them. The sample carries around 100,000 clones, 80% to 95% recorded once. The source material was PBMCs, sampled around atezolizumab (anti-PD-L1) treatment. The receptors stem from a man aged 55 to 69 with urothelial cancer.

V usage is TRBV30 and J usage is TRBJ2-1, with D possibly matching TRBD2 (7 bases). This CDR3 has 17 amino acids. Trimming pared 7 bases from V and 7 bases from J, leaving 29 bases between. Germline loops: CDR1 GTSNPN, CDR2 SVGIG (reference sequence). This CDR3 is CASGKGDSGHTVNEQFF. CDR3 sequence (DNA): TGTGCCTCGGGCAAGGGGGATAGCGGGCATACGGTTAATGAGCAGTTCTTC.

The chain has TRBV7-3 and TRBJ1-1; D not resolved. Trimming took 7 bases from V and 0 from J, leaving 15 bases between them. Germline assignment: CDR1 SGHTA and CDR2 FQGTGA. The CDR3 is made up of 15 amino acids. The CDR3 loop reads CASTLTSILNTEAFF. The CDR3 nucleotides read TGTGCCAGCACCCTAACTTCCATCCTGAACACTGAAGCTTTCTTT.

The rearrangement uses TRBV29-1 and TRBJ1-2; TRBD1 is a possible D gene (6 bases). V lost 3 bases and J lost 8, with 16 bases in between. The CDR3 is 13 amino acids. Germline loops: CDR1 SQVTM, CDR2 ANQGSEA. CDR3 DNA sequence: TGCAGCGTTGAGCGGGCGGGGGCGGAGGGCTACACCTTC. Amino acid sequence: CSVERAGAEGYTF. The full variable domain, in which reference TRBV29-1 and TRBJ1-2 provide the parts outside the CDR3, is SAVISQKPSRDICQRGTSLTIQCQVDSQVTMMFWYRQQPGQSLTLIATANQGSEATYESGFVIDKFPISRPNLTFSTLTVSNMSPEDSSIYLCSVERAGAEGYTFGSGTRLTVV.

The chain couples TRBV30 to TRBJ2-1; TRBD2 matches at 7 bases. After removal of 4 bases from V and 6 bases from J, the junction contained 12 bases not matched to a gene. From germline, CDR1 is GTSNPN and CDR2 SVGIG (reference sequence). The length of the CDR3 is 15 residues. The CDR3 loop is CAWNRGWEGSNEQFF. The CDR3 DNA is TGTGCCTGGAACCGAGGGTGGGAGGGCTCCAATGAGCAGTTCTTC.

As for this clone: The identical CDR3 is also encoded by other nucleotide sequences in the sample. The rearrangement uses TRBV5-4 and TRBJ2-3; TRBD2 agrees at 8 bases. V shed 0 bases, J shed 1 base, and the junction held 1 base outside the gene matches. CDR1 and CDR2 from the germline V gene are SGHNT and YYREEE (reference sequence). The CDR3 totals 15 residues. This CDR3 reads CASSLVSGGTDTQYF. As DNA, the CDR3 is TGTGCCAGCAGCTTGGTTAGCGGGGGCACAGATACGCAGTATTTT.

This chain uses TRBV7-9 with TRBJ2-6; no clear D. The CDR3 is made up of 17 amino acids. Trimming took off 5 bases at V and 0 bases at J, with 14 bases between the two ends. The germline CDR1 and CDR2 sequences are SEHNR and FQNEAQ (reference sequence). The CDR3 DNA follows: TGTGCCAGCAGCCCCAAAATAGCAATCTCTGGGGCCAACGTCCTGACTTTC. Translating gives CASSPKIAISGANVLTF.